These T cell receptor beta chains were read from a single sample in a study of beta chain features in type 1 diabetes. Measured with immunoSEQ multiplex PCR; TCRdb has only the in-frame clones, and not every one. The sample lists 200,000 to 250,000 clones; roughly a tenth were seen once. The sample comprised central memory CD4+ T cells from blood. These receptors all stem from a man aged 18 to 35 in good health. The CDR3 runs from the conserved cysteine through the conserved F or W. A D gene is named only where the DNA matches it firmly. Some rows mark clone size as missing; the rest say once, few, many or name a class of expanded clone.

j_call clone_size v_call d_call cdr3_nt cdr3_aa
TRBJ2-1 few TRBV5-1 TRBD2 TGCGCCAGCAGCTTGGCCAGCGGGAGGGCCGATGAGCAGTTCTTC CASSLASGRADEQFF
TRBJ2-3 many TRBV15 . TGTGCCACCAGCTCACAAAGAATGACAGATACGCAGTATTTT CATSSQRMTDTQYF
TRBJ2-1 few TRBV2 . TGTGCCAGCAGTGAAGGAGGAGAGGGCTACAATGAGCAGTTCTTC CASSEGGEGYNEQFF
TRBJ2-2 few TRBV5-6 TRBD1 TGTGCCAGCAGCTCGGGACAGGGTCGGGCCGGGGAGCTGTTTTTT CASSSGQGRAGELFF
TRBJ2-7 . TRBV19 TRBD1 TGTGCCAGCGGACAGGGAAGGACCTACGAGCAGTACTTC CASGQGRTYEQYF
TRBJ2-1 few TRBV30 . TGTGCCTGGAGTCAGGATGGCGGGATCTACAATGAGCAGTTCTTC CAWSQDGGIYNEQFF
TRBJ2-7 . TRBV9 . TGTGCCAGCAGCGTAGGTGTGGGCGACGAGCAGTACTTC CASSVGVGDEQYF
TRBJ1-1 few TRBV7-9 . TGTGCCAGCAGCGCCGCGCGAAACACTGAAGCTTTCTTT CASSAARNTEAFF
TRBJ2-6 many TRBV25-1 . TGTGCCAGCAGTGACACGGGGCGAGGGGCCAACGTCCTGACTTTC CASSDTGRGANVLTF
TRBJ2-1 few TRBV28 TRBD2 TGTGCCAGCAGTTCCGGGACTAGCGGGGTCCGAAAGTTCTTC CASSSGTSGVRKFF
TRBJ2-1 few TRBV20-1 . TGCAGTGCTCTCGGACCTGAGCAGTTCTTC CSALGPEQFF
TRBJ2-7 few TRBV5-1 TRBD1 TGCGCCAGCAGCTCACTCGGGACAGGACAGGGAGAGCAGTACTTC CASSSLGTGQGEQYF
TRBJ2-7 few TRBV28 TRBD2 TGTGCCAGCAGTTTATCGGGACTAGGGGGGTACGAGCAGTACTTC CASSLSGLGGYEQYF
TRBJ2-7 . TRBV7-2 . TGTGCCAGCACCCCGAGGGGGGAATCCTACGAGCAGTACTTC CASTPRGESYEQYF
TRBJ2-3 few TRBV9 TRBD2 TGTGCCAGCAGCCCCCGACTAGCGGGATATCAAGATACGCAGTATTTT CASSPRLAGYQDTQYF
TRBJ2-1 few TRBV7-9 TRBD1 TGTGCCAGCAGTCCACGGCCGGGACAGTTTTACAATGAGCAGTTCTTC CASSPRPGQFYNEQFF
TRBJ2-7 . TRBV6-6 TRBD1 TGTGCCAGCAGTTCGCCTGACAGGGGCGAGCAGTACTTC CASSSPDRGEQYF
TRBJ1-5 many TRBV28 TRBD1 TGTGCCAGCAGCCGGACAGGGCGCAATCAGCCCCAGCATTTT CASSRTGRNQPQHF
TRBJ2-7 . TRBV6-5 TRBD2 TGTGCCAGCAGTTACCTAGCGGGCGCCTACGAGCAGTACTTC CASSYLAGAYEQYF
TRBJ2-3 . TRBV18 TRBD1 TGTGCCAGCTCACCACAGGGGGCGTCAGATACGCAGTATTTT CASSPQGASDTQYF
TRBJ1-1 many TRBV19 . TGTGCCAGTAGTAGCTACATGAACACTGAAGCTTTCTTT CASSSYMNTEAFF
TRBJ2-5 few TRBV7-2 TRBD2 TGTGCCAGCAGCCCCCGGGCGGGAGGAGAGGAGACCCAGTACTTC CASSPRAGGEETQYF
TRBJ2-7 . TRBV2 TRBD2 TGTGCCAGCAGCCCGGGACTAGCGGGAGGGAGCTCCTACGAGCAGTACTTC CASSPGLAGGSSYEQYF
TRBJ1-1 few TRBV30 . TGTGCCCGAGGGGGTTGGCAGGGAGGCACTGAAGCTTTCTTT CARGGWQGGTEAFF
TRBJ2-1 . TRBV5-1 TRBD2 TGCGCCAGCAGCTTGGAGGCTAGCGGACACAATGAGCAGTTCTTC CASSLEASGHNEQFF
TRBJ2-7 few TRBV5-1 TRBD2 TGCGCCAGCAGTTTTCTTGGGACTAGTAGCGCCTACGAGCAGTACTTC CASSFLGTSSAYEQYF
TRBJ2-2 few TRBV10-3 . TGTGCCATCAGCTTGACTAGTAATCCCCTCACCGGGGAGCTGTTTTTT CAISLTSNPLTGELFF
TRBJ2-5 few TRBV7-2 TRBD2 TGTGCCAGCAGTATACAACCGGGACTAGCACGAGAGACCCAGTACTTC CASSIQPGLARETQYF
TRBJ2-1 . TRBV5-1 . TGCGCCAGCAGCGGAACCAATCGACAGGGAGGGGATGAGCAGTTCTTC CASSGTNRQGGDEQFF
TRBJ1-2 many TRBV28 . TGTGCCAGCAGACCCCGGGGGGATGGCTATGGCTACACCTTC CASRPRGDGYGYTF
TRBJ2-1 many TRBV5-1 . TGCGCCAGCAGCCTGCAGGGGGGTGAGGCCAATGAGCAGTTCTTC CASSLQGGEANEQFF
TRBJ2-1 . TRBV29-1 TRBD2 TGCAGCGTTCCTCGGACTAGCGGGAGCTCCTACAATGAGCAGTTCTTC CSVPRTSGSSYNEQFF
TRBJ2-1 few TRBV7-6 TRBD2 TGTGCCAGCAGCTCGTTTACTAGCGGGAGTTACAATGAGCAGTTCTTC CASSSFTSGSYNEQFF
TRBJ1-5 few TRBV30 TRBD1 TGTGCCTGGAGTCGACAGGGTGATCAGCCCCAGCATTTT CAWSRQGDQPQHF
TRBJ2-3 . TRBV5-1 TRBD2 TGCGCCAGCAGCTTAGCGGGACCCACAGATACGCAGTATTTT CASSLAGPTDTQYF
TRBJ2-1 . TRBV27 . TGTGCCAGCAGCAGTATCTACAATGAGCAGTTCTTC CASSSIYNEQFF
TRBJ2-4 few TRBV30 . TGTGCCTGGAGTGTACAACGCCAGCAAGCCAAAAACATTCAGTACTTC CAWSVQRQQAKNIQYF
TRBJ2-7 few TRBV7-2 . TGTGCCAGCAGCTTAGCTAGCGGAGCCTACGAGCAGTACTTC CASSLASGAYEQYF
TRBJ2-7 many TRBV2 . TGTGCCAGCACCTCATACATGCACGAGCAGTACTTC CASTSYMHEQYF
TRBJ2-3 few TRBV5-5 . TGTGCCAGCAGCTTGAACTGGAACACAGATACGCAGTATTTT CASSLNWNTDTQYF
TRBJ2-3 few TRBV7-2 TRBD2 TGTGCCAGCAGTCGGACTAGCGGGAGCCAGCATACGCAGTATTTT CASSRTSGSQHTQYF
TRBJ2-7 many TRBV10-3 . TGTGCCATCGCTCTCCGGGAGAAGTACGAGCAGTACTTC CAIALREKYEQYF
TRBJ1-1 few TRBV30 . TGTGCCTGGAGAATTCTTACTGTGAGAGCTTTCTTT CAWRILTVRAFF
TRBJ2-1 . TRBV4-1 . TGCGCCAGCAGCCACGGACTGACTTCCTACAATGAGCAGTTCTTC CASSHGLTSYNEQFF
TRBJ2-2 . TRBV18 TRBD2 TGTGCCAGCTCACCACTTCGGGCGGGAGGCCCGAACACCGGGGAGCTGTTTTTT CASSPLRAGGPNTGELFF
TRBJ2-7 . TRBV6-1 . TGTGCCAGCAGCCAGAACCGGATCGAGCAGTACTTC CASSQNRIEQYF
TRBJ1-4 . TRBV7-9 . TGTGCCAGCACCCAGTGGGGGAGCGATGAAAAACTGTTTTTT CASTQWGSDEKLFF
TRBJ1-1 few TRBV20-1 . TGCAGTGCGTCAGGGCCCACTGAAGCTTTCTTT CSASGPTEAFF